Listed below are T cell receptor beta chains from one sample, sequenced in a study of blood T cell repertoires in COVID-19. Method: immunoSEQ multiplex PCR; TCRdb's copy keeps in-frame clones and lacks some. The sample has some 300,000 clones; more than 75% are singletons. The sequencing sample was made of PBMCs or T cells enriched from blood (not recorded which). Receptor source: a woman aged 55-69 years in a cohort exposed to, infected with or recovered from COVID-19 (not recorded which). Each CDR3 is given with its conserved first and last residue. The order of the fields is V gene, CDR3 length, clone size, D gene, CDR3 protein. The D gene is left open where the match is weak. Size is omitted from some rows. Given values are once, few, many or a class for expanded clones.

v_gene: TRBV28
len: 13
abundance: -
d_gene: TRBD1
CDR3aa: CASSAGGVQPQHF

v_gene: TRBV6-5
len: 13
abundance: -
d_gene: -
CDR3aa: CASTEQVYNEQFF

v_gene: TRBV5-6
len: 15
abundance: few
d_gene: TRBD1
CDR3aa: CASTSDRGPRDTQYF

v_gene: TRBV27
len: 13
abundance: -
d_gene: -
CDR3aa: CASSLLAADTQYF

v_gene: TRBV28
len: 16
abundance: -
d_gene: -
CDR3aa: CASSFDGRPIQETQYF

v_gene: TRBV2
len: 13
abundance: -
d_gene: -
CDR3aa: CASSQRANNEQFF

v_gene: TRBV19
len: 11
abundance: -
d_gene: -
CDR3aa: CASSEGYEQYF

v_gene: TRBV7-9
len: 15
abundance: once
d_gene: -
CDR3aa: CASSPSEGRNTEAFF

v_gene: TRBV30
len: 13
abundance: few
d_gene: -
CDR3aa: CAWREGRAQPQHF

v_gene: TRBV5-6
len: 15
abundance: -
d_gene: TRBD2
CDR3aa: CASSRLAASTDTQYF

v_gene: TRBV19
len: 17
abundance: -
d_gene: -
CDR3aa: CASSILSAAPRNYGYTF

v_gene: TRBV11-2
len: 15
abundance: -
d_gene: -
CDR3aa: CASSLSPVAGTEAFF

v_gene: TRBV11-2
len: 15
abundance: -
d_gene: TRBD1
CDR3aa: CASSFNRGSNEKLFF

v_gene: TRBV19
len: 15
abundance: -
d_gene: TRBD2
CDR3aa: CASSILAGGRLEQYF

v_gene: TRBV10-3
len: 13
abundance: -
d_gene: TRBD1
CDR3aa: CAITRTGDTEAFF

v_gene: TRBV25-1
len: 17
abundance: -
d_gene: TRBD1
CDR3aa: CASSEGGQDRGVRGYTF

v_gene: TRBV9
len: 16
abundance: -
d_gene: TRBD2
CDR3aa: CASSIIAGGGTGELFF

v_gene: TRBV29-1
len: 13
abundance: -
d_gene: TRBD1
CDR3aa: CSGWTGGSYEQYF